These 25 T cell receptor beta chains were all obtained from the same sample, sequenced in a study of T cells after yellow fever vaccination (dated by TCRdb to between 2019 and 2020). The treatment or condition label on this specimen signifies: live attenuated yellow fever vaccine strain. Library preparation employed 5' RACE. The instrument was an Illumina HiSeq 2500. Clones were called with MiXCR by TCRdb after fastp trimmed the public reads at Q25, and only in-frame beta chains were retained. A single entry per CDR3 protein holds the most common genes and DNA from its merged rows. Recorded for this sample are over 110,000 distinct CDR3 sequences; more than 6% of them occurred a single time. The biggest ten clones account for less than 0.85% of the sample. The starting material was CD4+ T cells sorted from PBMCs, obtained 5 days after the yellow fever booster vaccination. These receptor sequences come from a man aged 30-40 years who received the YFV17D yellow fever vaccine.

The rearrangement uses TRBV5-4 and TRBJ2-1, with 14 bases that match TRBD2. The germline CDR1 and CDR2 sequences are SGHNT and YYREEE (reference sequence). The CDR3 length is 16 residues. V lost 4 bases and J lost 7; bases outside the gene matches: 7. CDR3 DNA: TGTGCCAGCAGCAGTGGGACTAGCGGGAGACATAATGAGCAGTTCTTC. The encoded protein is CASSSGTSGRHNEQFF.

This clonotype was picked up one time. Possible read error: a much larger clone is one base away. The chain links TRBV20-1 to TRBJ2-3; D is undetermined. V lost 5 bases, J lost 6 bases, and 12 bases lay in between. The CDR3 runs to 12 residues. The germline gives CDR1 DFQATT, CDR2 SNEGSKA (reference sequence). The CDR3 region is CSAFPETDTQYF. The CDR3 DNA follows: TGCAGTGCTTTCCCGGAAACCGATACGCAGTATTTT.

The sample holds many counts of this clonotype. The chain recombines TRBV14 with TRBJ2-7; D may match TRBD1 or TRBD2 (6 bases each). CDR1 and CDR2 (germline): SGHDN, FVKESK. CDR3 length: 15 residues. Trimming pared 0 bases from V and 3 bases from J, leaving 12 bases between. The CDR3 is CASSQDYRGLYEQYF. The CDR3 nucleotides read TGTGCCAGCAGCCAAGATTACCGGGGGCTCTACGAGCAGTACTTC.

This clonotype was detected many times. V and J are TRBV7-2 and TRBJ2-1, with unresolved D. CDR1 SGHTA and CDR2 FQGNSA come from the germline V gene. There are 12 residues in the CDR3. V lost 5 bases and J 7 bases, leaving 9 bases between the germline ends. CDR3 residues: CASSIRRNEQFF. CDR3 in DNA: TGTGCCAGCAGCATAAGAAGGAATGAGCAGTTCTTC.

This clonotype was detected a few times. The V call is TRBV6-2 or TRBV6-3, the J call TRBJ2-1, with 10 bases aligning to TRBD2. This CDR3 comprises 17 residues. V was clipped by 2 bases and J by 4 bases; unmatched bases: 8. Germline CDR1 reads MNHEY; CDR2 reads SVGEGT. In DNA form, the CDR3 reads TGTGCCAGCAGTTACATGACCTTAGCGGGAGGATACAATGAGCAGTTCTTC. Protein product: CASSYMTLAGGYNEQFF.

This clonotype was seen at least ten times. The chain couples TRBV19 to TRBJ2-1; TRBD1 might be the D (5 bases). There are 15 residues in the CDR3. The germline gives CDR1 LNHDA, CDR2 SQIVND (reference sequence). The V end was cut by 7 bases, the J end by 0 bases, with 13 bases between. The CDR3 is CASTGQGRSYNEQFF. CDR3 nucleotide sequence: TGTGCCAGTACAGGGCAGGGTCGCTCCTACAATGAGCAGTTCTTC.

The gene calls are TRBV20-1 and TRBJ1-5; a possible D gene is TRBD1 (5 bases). Trimming removed 4 bases at V and 5 bases at J, with 9 bases between. The V gene's germline CDR1 is DFQATT and CDR2 SNEGSKA (reference sequence). CDR3 length equals 12 residues. The CDR3 DNA reads TGCAGTGCTACAGGGTCGGATCAGCCCCAGCATTTT. Its translation is CSATGSDQPQHF.

The chain uses TRBV20-1 and TRBJ2-1; 14 nucleotides align to TRBD2. The CDR3 loop spans 15 amino acids. V lost 5 bases and J lost 9; bases outside the gene matches: 9. The V gene's germline CDR1 is DFQATT and CDR2 SNEGSKA (reference sequence). The CDR3 region has the DNA TGCAGTGCTTCGAGAGGACTAGCGGGAGGTATTGAGCAGTTCTTC. This translates into CSASRGLAGGIEQFF.

CDR3 DNA: TGTGCCAGCAGCTTTGATCGGGACAGGGGTTCTGGGGCCAACGTCCTGACTTTC. It yields the protein CASSFDRDRGSGANVLTF. The chain couples TRBV11-1 to TRBJ2-6; 10 nucleotides match TRBD1. Losses at the gene ends were 3 bases for V and 1 base for J; bases not matched to a gene: 6. The CDR3 has 18 residues. Germline V gene data show CDR1 as SGHAT and CDR2 as FQDESV (reference sequence).

This clonotype was observed a few times. CDR3 bases: TGTGCCAGCAGCTTAGGAACAGCGGCCTACGAGCAGTACTTC. Protein: CASSLGTAAYEQYF. The V and J genes are TRBV7-2 and TRBJ2-7, with TRBD2 as a possible D gene (5 bases). The CDR3 contains 14 residues. The V gene lost 1 base and the J gene lost 2 bases, with 9 bases spanning the gap. CDR1 and CDR2 from the germline V gene are SGHTA and FQGNSA.

The table lists this clonotype with many counts. V and J are TRBV20-1 and TRBJ2-1; the D gene is possibly TRBD2 (5 bases). This CDR3 spans 16 amino acids. Trimming took 3 bases from V and 0 from J, leaving 15 bases between them. Looked up from germline, CDR1 is DFQATT and CDR2 is SNEGSKA (reference sequence). CDR3 protein: CSASRGLESSYNEQFF. The CDR3 DNA follows: TGCAGTGCTAGTCGCGGACTGGAGAGCTCCTACAATGAGCAGTTCTTC.

This clonotype came up many times. The chain recombines TRBV7-2 with TRBJ2-3; tentative D call: TRBD1 (6 bases). The CDR3 has 17 amino acids. Trimming took 4 bases from V and 1 from J, leaving 18 bases between them. Germline V gene sequence: CDR1 SGHTA, CDR2 FQGNSA. CDR3 DNA: TGTGCCAGCAGCTCCAGACAGGTCTCTGTTGGCACAGATACGCAGTATTTT. Translating gives CASSSRQVSVGTDTQYF. Supplemented by reference TRBV7-2 and TRBJ2-3, the full variable domain reads GAGVSQSPSNKVTEKGKDVELRCDPISGHTALYWYRQSLGQGLEFLIYFQGNSAPDKSGLPSDRFSAERTGGSVSTLTIQRTQQEDSAVYLCASSSRQVSVGTDTQYFGPGTRLTVL.

This clonotype was observed many times. The chain uses TRBV19 and TRBJ2-1, with 13 bases that match TRBD2. The CDR3 is 15 residues long. Germline lookup yields CDR1 LNHDA and CDR2 SQIVND (reference sequence). J was trimmed by 8 bases and V by 2 bases; bases with no gene match: 3. For the CDR3, the DNA is TGTGCCAGTAGTATAAGACTAGCGGGAGGAGATGAGCAGTTCTTC. It codes for CASSIRLAGGDEQFF.

Ten or more counts support this clonotype. The V call is TRBV10-3, the J call TRBJ2-7, with D possibly matching TRBD2 (5 bases). Germline CDR1 is ENHRY and CDR2 is SYGVKD. V dropped 0 bases and J dropped 2 bases, with 8 bases sitting between them. The CDR3 has 14 amino acids. The CDR3 region has the DNA TGTGCCATCAGTGAGTCCGAGGGTGCCTACGAGCAGTACTTC. Amino acid sequence: CAISESEGAYEQYF.

This clonotype was picked up a small number of times. This sequence joins TRBV3-1 and TRBJ2-3; no clear D gene. In germline, CDR1 is LGHDT, CDR2 YNNKEL (reference sequence). This CDR3 has 15 amino acids. With 2 bases removed from V and 6 bases from J, the gap between germline ends came to 15 bases. The CDR3 DNA follows: TGTGCCAGCAGCCAATGGTCGTTGATGGAGGATACGCAGTATTTT. Its translation is CASSQWSLMEDTQYF.

The sample holds many counts of this clonotype. The genes are TRBV7-2 and TRBJ2-1; possible D gene TRBD2, 5 bases. CDR3 length: 15 amino acids. The germline CDR1 and CDR2 sequences are SGHTA and FQGNSA. V was cut by 4 bases and J by 4 bases, with 14 bases left in between. CDR3 nucleotides: TGTGCCAGCAGCTCAGAGGGCGCTCCATACAATGAGCAGTTCTTC. Residues: CASSSEGAPYNEQFF.

This clonotype was seen repeatedly, ten times or more. This rearrangement joins TRBV5-1 to TRBJ2-3; D may be TRBD1 (6 bases). The CDR3 is 15 amino acids. The germline V gene has CDR1 SGHRS and CDR2 YFSETQ. Between the trimmed V and J ends, which lost 3 bases and 1 base, there was a span of 12 bases. The CDR3 protein is CASSSLGAGTDTQYF. In DNA, the CDR3 is TGCGCCAGCAGCTCTTTGGGGGCGGGCACAGATACGCAGTATTTT. Supplemented by reference TRBV5-1 and TRBJ2-3, the full variable domain reads KAGVTQTPRYLIKTRGQQVTLSCSPISGHRSVSWYQQTPGQGLQFLFEYFSETQRNKGNFPGRFSGRQFSNSRSEMNVSTLELGDSALYLCASSSLGAGTDTQYFGPGTRLTVL.

This clonotype appeared many times. The chain joins TRBV27 to TRBJ1-2, with D perhaps TRBD1 (6 bases). The CDR3 spans 14 residues. The germline V and J ends were trimmed by 3 bases and 3 bases, with 11 bases remaining between them. Germline V gene data show CDR1 as MNHEY and CDR2 as SMNVEV (reference sequence). CDR3 residues: CASSFGRGDYGYTF. The CDR3 DNA reads as TGTGCCAGCAGTTTCGGCAGGGGAGACTATGGCTACACCTTC.

This clonotype was counted ten times or more. The J gene is TRBJ2-7, the V gene TRBV7-2, with 7 bases aligning to TRBD2. V gave up 5 bases and J gave up 4 bases; unmatched junction bases: 8. CDR1 and CDR2 from the germline V gene are SGHTA and FQGNSA. There are 14 residues in the CDR3. The CDR3 nucleotides are TGTGCCAGCAGCCTAGATAGCGGGCCTTACGAGCAGTACTTC. Its translation is CASSLDSGPYEQYF.

V is TRBV7-2 and J is TRBJ2-7; 7 bases line up with TRBD1. This CDR3 has 16 residues. Trimming at V came to 0 bases and at J to 1 base, leaving 6 bases not matched to a gene. From germline, CDR1 is SGHTA and CDR2 FQGNSA. CDR3 coding DNA: TGTGCCAGCAGCTTAGCGCCGGGACAGACTTCCTACGAGCAGTACTTC. Translating it yields CASSLAPGQTSYEQYF.

This clonotype appeared a few times. The chain recombines TRBV20-1 with TRBJ2-7, with D perhaps matching TRBD2 (5 bases). Germline CDR1 reads DFQATT; CDR2 reads SNEGSKA (reference sequence). Trimming left V 0 bases short and J 2 bases short, with 11 bases between. The CDR3 spans 14 residues. CDR3 protein: CSARDLSGAYEQYF. Written as DNA, the CDR3 is TGCAGTGCTAGAGATCTCAGCGGTGCCTACGAGCAGTACTTC.

This clonotype was recorded at least ten times. The chain uses TRBV25-1 and TRBJ2-2, with D possibly matching TRBD2 (5 bases). V dropped 5 bases and J dropped 5 bases, with 9 bases sitting between them. Per the germline V gene, CDR1 is MGHDK and CDR2 is SYGVNS. The CDR3 consists of 13 residues. The CDR3 loop reads CASSRRGTGELFF. CDR3 bases: TGTGCCAGCAGTCGTCGGGGTACCGGGGAGCTGTTTTTT.

This clonotype was observed at least ten times. This chain connects TRBV15 to TRBJ2-3; 9 nucleotides match TRBD2. The CDR3 spans 15 residues. V dropped 1 base and J dropped 4; count of bases not matched to a gene: 3. The germline gives CDR1 LNHNV, CDR2 YYDKDF (reference sequence). CDR3 nucleotides: TGTGCCACCAGCAGAGGTAGCGGGAGTGCAGATACGCAGTATTTT. Amino acids: CATSRGSGSADTQYF.

This clonotype was observed many times. The chain employs TRBV3-1 and TRBJ2-5, with D possibly being TRBD2 (5 bases). This CDR3 has 13 residues. Germline V gives CDR1 LGHDT, CDR2 YNNKEL (reference sequence). V was trimmed by 4 bases and J by 5 bases, leaving 11 bases between them. CDR3 in amino acids: CASSLGRGETQYF. The CDR3, as DNA: TGTGCCAGCAGCCTAGGGCGCGGGGAGACCCAGTACTTC.

V gene TRBV18 combines with J gene TRBJ2-6; D unresolved. The CDR3 contains 15 residues. From germline, CDR1 is KGHSH and CDR2 LQKENI. Trimming left V 2 bases short and J 0 bases short, with 5 bases between. The CDR3 nucleotides read TGTGCCAGCTCACCAATGAGCTCTGGGGCCAACGTCCTGACTTTC. Amino acid sequence: CASSPMSSGANVLTF.